These 30 T cell receptor beta chains share one sample of origin, sequenced in a study of T cells in Graves' hyperthyroidism and ophthalmopathy. Researchers took RNA transcripts and amplified the TCR beta CDR3 regions from them. The HTBI set primed first-round TCR CDR3 RT-PCR. One entry per CDR3 protein, called by TCRdb with MiXCR from the multiplex PCR reads. Seen here are roughly 720,000 distinct CDR3 sequences, roughly 17% observed once, and the top ten hold around 15%. The sequenced material came from blood. The receptors stem from a man in his forties or fifties with Graves' hyperthyroidism.

The chain employs TRBV2 and TRBJ1-1; D uncertain. The germline V and J ends were trimmed by 8 bases and 0 bases, with 13 bases remaining between them. Germline V CDR1 and CDR2: SNHLY, FYNNEI. The CDR3 extends over 14 amino acids. CDR3 sequence (DNA): TGTGCCAGCGGGAACAGCCCTCTGAACACTGAAGCTTTCTTT. This encodes CASGNSPLNTEAFF.

This clonotype came up a few times. V is TRBV9 and J is TRBJ2-2, with D possibly matching TRBD1 (5 bases). The CDR3 loop spans 16 amino acids. V shed 2 bases and J shed 3 bases, with 14 bases lying between them. The germline V gene has CDR1 SGDLS and CDR2 YYNGEE. CDR3 sequence reads: CASSVNDSPDTGELFF. Written as DNA, the CDR3 is TGTGCCAGCAGCGTTAACGACAGCCCGGACACCGGGGAGCTGTTTTTT.

This clonotype was picked up a small number of times. V is TRBV5-6 and J is TRBJ2-3, with TRBD1 matching 8 bases. CDR3 size: 14 residues. The germline V gene encodes CDR1 SGHDT and CDR2 YYEEEE. The ends lost 4 bases at V and 4 bases at J; junction bases unmatched: 5. CDR3 protein: CASSRRQGSDTQYF. The CDR3 bases are TGTGCCAGCAGCCGTAGACAGGGGTCAGATACGCAGTATTTT.

The chain recombines TRBV24-1 with TRBJ1-5; a possible D gene is TRBD1 (5 bases). The V end was cut by 4 bases, the J end by 5 bases, with 11 bases between. Germline V gene data show CDR1 as KGHDR and CDR2 as SFDVKD. The CDR3 is 14 residues long. CDR3 loop: CATSEWGDHQPQHF. CDR3 DNA sequence: TGTGCCACCAGTGAATGGGGGGATCATCAGCCCCAGCATTTT.

In its sample, this clonotype was seen a few times. V is TRBV3-1 and J is TRBJ2-7, with D unclear. CDR1 is LGHDT, CDR2 YNNKEL, per germline (reference sequence). Trimming removed 0 bases at V and 8 bases at J, with 17 bases between. The CDR3 totals 15 residues. The chain's CDR3 is CASSQDQAGFKKQYF. The DNA for the CDR3 is TGTGCCAGCAGCCAAGATCAGGCCGGATTTAAGAAGCAGTACTTC.

The chain combines TRBV20-1 with TRBJ2-1; D ambiguous. Deletions cut 3 bases from V and 7 bases from J, with 10 bases between. The CDR3 is made up of 12 amino acids. Germline CDR1 DFQATT, CDR2 SNEGSKA (reference sequence). Written as DNA, the CDR3 is TGCAGTGCTAGGGACGCCCCTAATGAGCAGTTCTTC. Translation: CSARDAPNEQFF.

This clonotype has just a few counts. The DNA for the CDR3 is TGTGCCAGCAGTACACAGAGCTCTGGGGCCAACGTCCTGACTTTC. Protein sequence: CASSTQSSGANVLTF. The rearrangement joins TRBV28 to TRBJ2-6; no firm D call. The germline V and J ends were trimmed by 5 bases and 0 bases, with 8 bases remaining between them. The CDR3 consists of 15 residues. Germline loops: CDR1 MDHEN, CDR2 SYDVKM.

This clonotype appeared many times. At one end, the junction sequence differs from germline, possibly due to a read error. The J gene is TRBJ1-2, the V gene TRBV12-3 or TRBV12-4, with no clear D. This CDR3 region has 12 residues. This CDR3 is CASSLDRHGYTF. CDR3 nucleotide sequence: TGTGCCAGTAGTTTAGATCGGCATGGCTACACCTTC.

The V call is TRBV5-5, the J call TRBJ2-7; no definite D call. CDR3 length equals 16 residues. Germline assignment: CDR1 SGHKS and CDR2 YYEKEE (reference sequence). The V end was cut by 2 bases, the J end by 7 bases, with 22 bases between. Here the CDR3 reads CASSLLPSDTHGEQYF. CDR3 DNA sequence: TGTGCCAGCAGCTTACTACCCTCTGACACTCACGGGGAGCAGTACTTC.

This clonotype is a singleton in its sample. Being one base from a much bigger clone, this may be a read error. This chain links TRBV28 with TRBJ1-2; 7 positions match TRBD1. CDR3 length: 12 amino acids. After removal of 7 bases from V and 2 bases from J, the junction contained 1 base not matched to a gene. Looked up from germline, CDR1 is MDHEN and CDR2 is SYDVKM. CDR3 DNA: TGTGCCAGCACGGGACAGAACTATGGCTACACCTTC. Protein: CASTGQNYGYTF.

The chain uses TRBV12-3 or TRBV12-4 and TRBJ2-7; possible D gene TRBD1, 5 bases. The CDR3 has 13 residues. Trimming took off 5 bases at V and 6 bases at J, with 14 bases between the two ends. In nucleotides, the CDR3 is TGTGCCAGCAGTAGGGGTAGGGGTGGCGAGCAGTACTTC. Protein: CASSRGRGGEQYF.

This clonotype was seen ten or more times. This chain joins TRBV9 and TRBJ2-1; 8 nucleotides line up with TRBD2. This CDR3 spans 17 amino acids. Per the germline V gene, CDR1 is SGDLS and CDR2 is YYNGEE. The V gene end was trimmed by 4 bases and the J gene end by 7 bases; junction bases not matched to a gene: 16. The CDR3: CASSSRAGSGSSNEQFF. CDR3 DNA sequence: TGTGCCAGCAGCTCCCGTGCCGGGAGCGGGAGCTCGAATGAGCAGTTCTTC.

This clonotype was seen ten or more times. This rearrangement joins TRBV28 to TRBJ1-1; D might be TRBD1 (6 bases). The germline CDR1 and CDR2 sequences are MDHEN and SYDVKM. The CDR3 spans 14 residues. Trimming stripped 3 bases from V and 1 base from J, with 9 bases between. DNA for the CDR3: TGTGCCAGCAGTTTCAGGACAGAGAACACTGAAGCTTTCTTT. Translated: CASSFRTENTEAFF. The entire variable domain, with the rest obtained from reference TRBV28 and TRBJ1-1, is as follows: DVKVTQSSRYLVKRTGEKVFLECVQDMDHENMFWYRQDPGLGLRLIYFSYDVKMKEKGDIPEGYSVSREKKERFSLILESASTNQTSMYLCASSFRTENTEAFFGQGTRLTVV.

The V gene is TRBV18, the J gene TRBJ2-1; 9 positions match TRBD1. J lost 1 base, V lost 3 bases, and 7 bases had no gene match. Germline-derived CDR1 and CDR2 are KGHSH and LQKENI. The length of the CDR3 is 17 residues. CDR3 loop: CASSPPGGTGSYNEQFF. In DNA form, the CDR3 reads TGTGCCAGCTCACCTCCCGGGGGGACAGGGTCCTACAATGAGCAGTTCTTC.

This clonotype was seen at least ten times. The genes are TRBV5-1 and TRBJ1-2; D remains ambiguous. CDR1 and CDR2 from the germline V gene are SGHRS and YFSETQ. Trimming stripped 5 bases from V and 4 bases from J, with 15 bases between. This CDR3 comprises 14 residues. The CDR3 spells CASRLGSTTYGYTF. DNA of the CDR3: TGCGCCAGCAGACTAGGCTCCACGACCTATGGCTACACCTTC.

This clonotype has at least ten counts. CDR3 sequence (DNA): TGTGCCAGCAGTACTCCGCGGGGGTCCGGTACTAGCACAGATACGCAGTATTTT. Its protein is CASSTPRGSGTSTDTQYF. The rearrangement uses TRBV28 and TRBJ2-3; TRBD2 matches 7 bases. V shed 5 bases and J 0 bases; nucleotides not matched to a gene: 14. Germline assignment: CDR1 MDHEN and CDR2 SYDVKM. CDR3 length equals 18 residues.

V gene TRBV11-2 combines with J gene TRBJ2-1, with 10 bases aligning to TRBD2. After removal of 5 bases from V and 9 bases from J, the junction contained 13 bases not matched to a gene. Per germline, CDR1 SGHAT and CDR2 FQNNGV. CDR3 size: 16 residues. The CDR3 protein is CASSPRGAGGGSEQFF. The CDR3 nucleotides read TGTGCCAGCAGCCCCAGAGGAGCGGGAGGGGGGAGTGAGCAGTTCTTC.

This clonotype was detected a few times. The V call is TRBV19, the J call TRBJ1-5, with D tentatively TRBD1 (5 bases). The V end was cut by 5 bases, the J end by 11 bases, with 16 bases between. CDR1 is LNHDA, CDR2 SQIVND, per germline (reference sequence). The CDR3 covers 13 residues. The CDR3 sequence: CASSVGGDTAQHF. In DNA form, the CDR3 reads TGTGCCAGTAGTGTCGGGGGGGATACAGCCCAGCATTTT.

Many counts were recorded for this clonotype. The rearrangement joins TRBV28 to TRBJ2-5; a possible D gene is TRBD2 (5 bases). V lost 3 bases and J lost 1, with 9 bases in between. CDR1 is MDHEN and CDR2 is SYDVKM in the germline V gene. The CDR3 sequence is 14 residues long. CDR3 amino acids: CASSFEGPQETQYF. CDR3 DNA: TGTGCCAGCAGTTTTGAGGGCCCCCAAGAGACCCAGTACTTC.

This clonotype came up a few times. The V gene is TRBV24-1, the J gene TRBJ2-1; D ambiguous. The ends were cut back, 3 bases at V and 8 bases at J, with 7 bases in the middle. CDR3 length: 12 residues. Germline CDR1 reads KGHDR; CDR2 reads SFDVKD. The CDR3 spells CATSDGRDEQFF. DNA for the CDR3: TGTGCCACCAGTGATGGGCGCGATGAGCAGTTCTTC.

This clonotype has ten or more counts. The chain employs TRBV7-9 and TRBJ2-5; tentative D call: TRBD1 (6 bases). This CDR3 has 14 residues. The V end was cut by 0 bases, the J end by 4 bases, with 9 bases between. Germline V gives CDR1 SEHNR, CDR2 FQNEAQ (reference sequence). The CDR3 spells CASSLAGQVETQYF. CDR3 DNA: TGTGCCAGCAGCTTAGCGGGACAAGTAGAGACCCAGTACTTC.

This clonotype has more than one count but fewer than ten. The J gene is TRBJ2-2, the V gene TRBV28; TRBD1 matches 7 bases. The CDR3 spans 14 residues. Germline CDR1 and CDR2: MDHEN and SYDVKM. Trimming at V came to 10 bases and at J to 2 bases, leaving 7 bases not matched to a gene. CDR3 loop: CAITGTVNTGELFF. In DNA form, the CDR3 reads TGTGCCATTACCGGGACAGTAAACACCGGGGAGCTGTTTTTT.

With respect to this clonotype: A clone one base away is much larger, so this may be a read error. The chain employs TRBV20-1 and TRBJ2-1, with D perhaps matching TRBD2 (6 bases). Germline loops: CDR1 DFQATT, CDR2 SNEGSKA (reference sequence). The CDR3 spans 15 residues. V gave up 5 bases and J gave up 4 bases, with 18 bases separating them. CDR3 in amino acids: CSAAQRASSYNEQFF. The CDR3 DNA reads as TGCAGTGCTGCCCAGCGGGCATCGTCGTACAATGAGCAGTTCTTC.

Many counts were recorded for this clonotype. This chain connects TRBV28 to TRBJ2-7; 10 positions match TRBD1. V dropped 4 bases and J dropped 6; count of bases not matched to a gene: 6. This CDR3 is 14 amino acids long. CDR1 is MDHEN, CDR2 SYDVKM, per germline. The CDR3: CASSSGTGVSEQYF. CDR3 DNA sequence: TGTGCCAGCAGTTCCGGGACAGGGGTGTCCGAGCAGTACTTC.

The CDR3 here is CASSDLQVSYNSPLHF. In DNA, the CDR3 is TGTGCCAGCAGTGACCTCCAGGTCTCCTATAATTCACCCCTCCACTTT. V gene TRBV25-1 combines with J gene TRBJ1-6, with D unclear. V was cut by 3 bases and J by 0 bases, with 9 bases left in between. Germline CDR1 reads MGHDK; CDR2 reads SYGVNS. The CDR3 consists of 16 residues.

V and J are TRBV29-1 and TRBJ2-7; D possibly matches TRBD1 or TRBD2 (5 bases each). Looked up from germline, CDR1 is SQVTM and CDR2 is ANQGSEA. This CDR3 is 12 amino acids long. The V end lost 4 bases, the J end lost 3 bases, and 10 bases lay between the germline ends. CDR3 coding DNA: TGCAGCGTTGTAAGGGACGGCTACGAGCAGTACTTC. Amino acids: CSVVRDGYEQYF.

The chain uses TRBV3-1 and TRBJ1-1; D is perhaps TRBD1 (6 bases). CDR3 length: 15 residues. Germline V gene data show CDR1 as LGHDT and CDR2 as YNNKEL (reference sequence). V lost 1 base to trimming and J lost 3 bases, with 12 bases between them. The CDR3: CASSQAGTSYTEAFF. CDR3 sequence (DNA): TGTGCCAGCAGCCAAGCCGGGACAAGCTACACTGAAGCTTTCTTT.

This clonotype was counted many times. The chain is built from TRBV20-1 and TRBJ2-1, with TRBD2 identical over 8 bases. V was clipped by 5 bases and J by 8 bases; unmatched bases: 14. CDR3 length: 15 residues. The germline V gene encodes CDR1 DFQATT and CDR2 SNEGSKA (reference sequence). The CDR3 region is CSACQGWTSTDEQFF. CDR3 coding DNA: TGCAGTGCTTGTCAGGGGTGGACTAGCACAGATGAGCAGTTCTTC.

This clonotype was counted many times. The CDR3 is CASKEVNYGYTF. The CDR3 DNA follows: TGTGCCAGCAAGGAAGTCAACTATGGCTACACCTTC. J is TRBJ1-2 and V is TRBV28; D remains unclear. The CDR3 runs 12 residues. Deletions cut 7 bases from V and 2 bases from J, with 8 bases between. The germline gives CDR1 MDHEN, CDR2 SYDVKM.

V usage is TRBV6-9 and J usage is TRBJ2-2; possible D gene TRBD2, 5 bases. V lost 3 bases, J lost 5 bases, and 13 bases lay in between. Germline CDR1 is MNHGY and CDR2 is SVAAGI. This CDR3 has 15 amino acids. CDR3 DNA: TGTGCCAGCAGTTACTCGGGGAAGATGACCGGGGAGCTGTTTTTT. Protein: CASSYSGKMTGELFF.